The 17 T cell receptor beta chains presented below share a single source sample, sequenced in a study of T cell repertoires in cytomegalovirus infection (dated by TCRdb to between 2018 and 2020). The data were produced on an Illumina HiSeq 1500. The public reads were quality trimmed at Q25 with fastp and then assembled into clones with MiXCR by TCRdb, keeping productive beta chains. Here each entry gathers all rows of one CDR3 protein and keeps the most common genes and DNA. The sample includes over 300,000 distinct CDR3 sequences, with more than 8% observed a single time. About 3.9% of the sample is taken by the ten largest. Sequenced sample: PBMCs. These receptors were collected from a human donor in good health (CMV status not recorded). Some clones in this sample may be carry-over from other donors' samples.

This clonotype has just a few counts. The chain combines TRBV28 with TRBJ1-6; unclear D gene. The CDR3 extends over 15 amino acids. Trimming removed 3 bases from V and 6 bases from J, with 12 bases in between. Germline V gives CDR1 MDHEN, CDR2 SYDVKM. Here the CDR3 reads CASSLVQSTNSPLHF. As DNA, the CDR3 is TGTGCCAGCAGTTTGGTGCAGTCAACTAATTCACCCCTCCACTTT.

In its sample, this clonotype was seen many times. This rearrangement joins TRBV28 to TRBJ1-1, with D unresolved. Germline loops: CDR1 MDHEN, CDR2 SYDVKM. This CDR3 has 13 amino acids. Trimming stripped 6 bases from V and 0 bases from J, with 8 bases between. The CDR3 reads CASRLSLNTEAFF. Written as DNA, the CDR3 is TGTGCCAGCAGGCTAAGCTTGAACACTGAAGCTTTCTTT.

V and J are TRBV19 and TRBJ1-1; D perhaps matches TRBD1 (5 bases). CDR1 is LNHDA, CDR2 SQIVND, per germline (reference sequence). This CDR3 comprises 15 residues. The V gene lost 2 bases and the J gene lost 0 bases, with 10 bases spanning the gap. CDR3 protein: CASSILSGLNTEAFF. Here the CDR3 DNA reads TGTGCCAGTAGTATATTATCAGGGTTGAACACTGAAGCTTTCTTT.

Many counts were recorded for this clonotype. The chain combines TRBV7-9 with TRBJ1-5; 7 bases line up with TRBD1. Trimming cost V 5 bases and J 13 bases; bases outside gene matches: 8. The CDR3 extends over 12 amino acids. CDR1 and CDR2 (germline): SEHNR, FQNEAQ (reference sequence). The DNA of the CDR3 is TGTGCCAGCAGCCCTCCCCAGGGGGGGCAGCATTTT. Translated: CASSPPQGGQHF.

This clonotype showed up many times. The chain's CDR3 is CAISPDQGPNEKLFF. CDR3 sequence (DNA): TGTGCCATCAGTCCGGACCAGGGGCCTAATGAAAAACTGTTTTTT. The chain carries TRBV10-3 and TRBJ1-4; D might be TRBD1 (6 bases). Deletions cut 5 bases from V and 3 bases from J, with 13 bases between. Germline V lookup: CDR1 ENHRY, CDR2 SYGVKD. The CDR3 covers 15 residues.

The chain recombines TRBV20-1 with TRBJ2-7; 8 bases agree with TRBD1. The CDR3 is made up of 19 amino acids. Germline assignment: CDR1 DFQATT and CDR2 SNEGSKA (reference sequence). V shed 2 bases and J 3 bases; nucleotides not matched to a gene: 21. CDR3 amino acids: CSARPQTGVGTGVFYEQYF. CDR3 DNA: TGCAGTGCTAGACCTCAGACAGGGGTGGGGACGGGGGTTTTCTACGAGCAGTACTTC.

V is TRBV6-6 and J is TRBJ1-1; D remains ambiguous. The V end was cut by 0 bases, the J end by 0 bases, with 11 bases between. This CDR3 has 16 residues. CDR1 is MNHNY and CDR2 is SVGAGI in the germline V gene (reference sequence). CDR3 in amino acids: CASSYSKLSMNTEAFF. The CDR3 DNA is TGTGCCAGCAGTTACTCTAAACTGTCCATGAACACTGAAGCTTTCTTT.

This clonotype was seen ten or more times. V usage is TRBV4-3 and J usage is TRBJ2-5; the D is unclear. Germline CDR1 reads LGHNA; CDR2 reads YSLEER. V was trimmed by 1 base and J by 8 bases, leaving 11 bases between them. The length of the CDR3 is 13 residues. The CDR3 DNA is TGCGCCAGCAGCCAAGCCCTGACCGCTACCCAGTACTTC. Encoded protein: CASSQALTATQYF.

This clonotype has a handful of counts. The chain employs TRBV6-5 and TRBJ2-5; 8 bases agree with TRBD2. V lost 6 bases to trimming and J lost 8 bases; unmatched junction nucleotides: 14. CDR3 length equals 15 residues. Germline CDR1 reads MNHEY; CDR2 reads SVGAGI. The CDR3 loop reads CASSRAGTRSSTQYF. CDR3 nucleotide sequence: TGTGCCAGCAGCCGGGCCGGGACTAGATCTTCTACCCAGTACTTC.

This clonotype came up a few times. The rearrangement links TRBV7-2 to TRBJ2-7, with no clear D. Germline loops: CDR1 SGHTA, CDR2 FQGNSA. Trimming shortened V by 2 bases and J by 2 bases, and 13 bases separated the two germline ends. There are 15 residues in the CDR3. The CDR3 loop is CASSLYNGFAYEQYF. As DNA, the CDR3 is TGTGCCAGCAGCTTATACAATGGGTTTGCCTACGAGCAGTACTTC.

This clonotype has a count of ten or more. The chain combines TRBV27 with TRBJ2-7; the D is unclear. Trimming shortened V by 6 bases and J by 2 bases, and 11 bases separated the two germline ends. Germline V lookup: CDR1 MNHEY, CDR2 SMNVEV (reference sequence). CDR3 length: 13 amino acids. The chain's CDR3 is CASSLGPAYEQYF. The CDR3 bases are TGTGCCAGCAGCTTAGGCCCGGCCTACGAGCAGTACTTC.

The table lists this clonotype with a few counts. The chain employs TRBV11-2 and TRBJ1-1, with 8 positions matching TRBD1. Germline V gene sequence: CDR1 SGHAT, CDR2 FQNNGV. The ends lost 3 bases at V and 0 bases at J; junction bases unmatched: 12. The CDR3 extends over 18 amino acids. CDR3 nucleotides: TGTGCCAGCAGCTTTGCCCCCGACAGGGGCCGAATGAACACTGAAGCTTTCTTT. This translates into CASSFAPDRGRMNTEAFF.

This clonotype was counted ten times or more. This chain uses TRBV11-2 with TRBJ2-3, with 9 positions matching TRBD2. V trimming: 1 base; J trimming: 3 bases; junction bases outside the gene matches: 11. This CDR3 has 18 amino acids. Germline V lookup: CDR1 SGHAT, CDR2 FQNNGV. CDR3: CASSLGWGGGANTDTQYF. The CDR3 DNA reads as TGTGCCAGCAGCTTAGGTTGGGGCGGGGGGGCAAATACAGATACGCAGTATTTT. Complete variable domain (other parts from reference TRBV11-2 and TRBJ2-3): EAGVAQSPRYKIIEKRQSVAFWCNPISGHATLYWYQQILGQGPKLLIQFQNNGVVDDSQLPKDRFSAERLKGVDSTLKIQPAKLEDSAVYLCASSLGWGGGANTDTQYFGPGTRLTVL.

This clonotype was detected many times. The rearrangement uses TRBV27 and TRBJ2-2; D may correspond to TRBD1 or TRBD2 (5 bases each). With 5 bases removed from V and 8 bases from J, the gap between germline ends came to 21 bases. The germline CDR1 and CDR2 sequences are MNHEY and SMNVEV (reference sequence). The CDR3 contains 16 residues. In nucleotides, the CDR3 is TGTGCCAGCAGTAGACGACCAGGGATTTCGGGAGGGGAGCTGTTTTTT. This encodes CASSRRPGISGGELFF.

The table lists this clonotype with many counts. The genes are TRBV11-2 and TRBJ2-1; the match to TRBD2 covers 8 bases. After removal of 2 bases from V and 1 base from J, the junction contained 4 bases not matched to a gene. The germline V gene has CDR1 SGHAT and CDR2 FQNNGV. There are 16 residues in the CDR3. In DNA, the CDR3 is TGTGCCAGCAGCTTAAGCGGGAGCAGGTCCTACAATGAGCAGTTCTTC. Its translation is CASSLSGSRSYNEQFF.

The sample holds a few counts of this clonotype. This chain links TRBV6-1 with TRBJ2-1; 8 bases match TRBD1. CDR3 length: 14 residues. Germline trimming cut 8 bases from V and 6 bases from J; bases unmatched to any gene: 9. Germline loops: CDR1 MNHNS, CDR2 SASEGT. The CDR3 sequence is CASGDRPTLNEQFF. CDR3 sequence (DNA): TGTGCCAGCGGGGACAGGCCAACCCTCAATGAGCAGTTCTTC.

This clonotype was observed many times. The chain has TRBV7-9 and TRBJ2-1; D remains ambiguous. Trimming removed 1 base from V and 7 bases from J, with 8 bases in between. The germline CDR1 and CDR2 sequences are SEHNR and FQNEAQ (reference sequence). The CDR3 length is 13 residues. DNA of the CDR3: TGTGCCAGCAGCTTAGGTCGGCAAAATGAGCAGTTCTTC. It specifies CASSLGRQNEQFF.